The present TCR beta chain was sequenced within a study of OX40 agonist ivuxolimab in advanced cancers. As for the study more broadly: Ivuxolimab was a fully human IgG2 agonistic monoclonal antibody targeting the costimulatory receptor OX40 (CD134). Intravenous ivuxolimab was administered to patients every 2 weeks at six dose levels: 0.01, 0.1, 0.3, 1.5, 3 and 10 mg/kg. Of the approximately 50 patients in dose escalation, some 20 had hepatocellular carcinoma, some 15 had melanoma, 9 had renal cell carcinoma and 9 had head and neck cancer. A male proportion of around 80% and a mean age of approximately 61 years, ranging from 23 to 79, were recorded for the dose-escalation cohort. Prior anti-PD-1, anti-PD-L1 or anti-CTLA-4 therapy was permitted, and checkpoint inhibitors had been received by around 40% of dose-escalation patients. Partial responses occurred in three dose-escalation patients, of whom one had hepatocellular carcinoma and two had cutaneous melanoma. The purpose of peripheral TCRbeta sequencing was to test whether ivuxolimab changed TCR sequence diversity and led to clonal T-cell expansion. The monotherapy dose-escalation portion (N ≈ 50 patients) of the phase I ivuxolimab trial is reported in the paper. Broad study findings and their caveats: Which antigens the clonally expanded peripheral T cells were specific for was not determined. In the 0.1-3.0 mg/kg groups, partial responders had among the lowest normalized peripheral clonal expansion, particularly in CD8+ T cells. Low levels of normalized T-cell clonal expansion were also seen in some nonresponding patients. After ivuxolimab, CD8+ T cells had more expanded clones than CD4+ T cells on average. At doses of 0.1 to 3.0 mg/kg, clonal expansion of both CD4+ and CD8+ blood T cells was observed from baseline to week 6.

As for this clone: Its antigen is not yet known. No clone much larger than this one lies a single base away; base qualities are absent.

For sequencing of the TCRbeta CDR3 region, genomic DNA was extracted from the sorted cells. The immunoSEQ Assay was used to sequence the TCRbeta CDR3 regions. As stored in TCRdb, this immuneACCESS dataset retains in-frame rearrangements with V and J assigned. A fraction of the clones does not appear; measured against another copy, unresolved V genes explain less than half of the discrepancy, and the remainder lacks a known reason. The sample table lists tens of thousands of clones, approximately 80% of them with a count of one. The ten largest clones take up 0.6% to 0.9% of the sample. The trial excluded patients who had a history of autoimmune disease or were on systemic immunosuppression. Peripheral blood for TCR sequencing was collected from all dose cohorts at baseline, on cycle 4 day 1, and on cycle 7 day 1. The samples were drawn from a first-in-human, open-label, multicenter phase I dose-escalation trial of ivuxolimab. Adults with locally advanced or metastatic melanoma, renal cell, hepatocellular, or head and neck squamous cell carcinoma were enrolled in the trial. Before TCR sequencing, CD4+ and CD8+ T cells were separately sorted from peripheral blood.

The junction shows trimming of 5 bases on V and 0 bases on J, plus 15 bases between the germline ends. The CDR3 runs 15 amino acids, cysteine and phenylalanine included. Only CDR3 DNA remains: 45 bases, in frame from the first base. CDR1 and CDR2, per the germline V gene, are SGHRS and YFSETQ. This TCR derives from an adult with an advanced solid tumor such as melanoma, head and neck, liver or kidney cancer. The source was CD4+ or CD8+ T cells sorted from blood, collected in a trial of the OX40 agonist ivuxolimab. The chain couples TRBV5-1 to TRBJ2-7, with the D gene possibly TRBD1 or TRBD2, each one fitting 5 bases. The DNA reads TGCGCCAGCAGACCAGAGGGGATATTCTCCTACGAGCAGTACTTC. It translates as CASRPEGIFSYEQYF.